The T cell receptor beta chain described here comes from a study of cytomegalovirus exposure and HLA in healthy donors. In this sample, this clone turned up a few times. Its target is not known. A multiplex PCR was run with 60 Vbeta primers and 13 Jbeta primers. Method: immunoSEQ multiplex PCR; TCRdb's copy keeps in-frame clones and lacks some. The sample records about 170,000 clones, around three quarters being singletons. CDR3 size: 14 residues. Germline V gene sequence: CDR1 MDHEN, CDR2 SYDVKM. Trimming took 7 bases from V and 7 from J, leaving 17 bases between them. General study points: The classifier was said to identify cytomegalovirus status with high specificity and sensitivity. Most TCR sequences were uncommon, yet certain public TCRs appeared in many donors.

The J gene is TRBJ1-5, the V gene TRBV28; D unresolved. This TCR derives from a woman under 40 in good health and CMV-seropositive. What was sequenced was PBMCs. As DNA, the CDR3 is TGTGCCAGCACCCCCGGTTGGGAGTACCAGCCCCAGCATTTT. Its protein is CASTPGWEYQPQHF. Full variable domain (outside the CDR3, taken from reference TRBV28 and TRBJ1-5): DVKVTQSSRYLVKRTGEKVFLECVQDMDHENMFWYRQDPGLGLRLIYFSYDVKMKEKGDIPEGYSVSREKKERFSLILESASTNQTSMYLCASTPGWEYQPQHFGDGTRLSIL.